The next 20 T cell receptor beta chains were all read from a single sample in a study of blood T cell repertoires in COVID-19 (dated by TCRdb to 2018 to 2021). The library was built by means of the immunoSEQ multiplex PCR assay. In its TCRdb copy, this immuneACCESS table keeps in-frame sequences only and misses some clones. Where compared with another copy, unresolved V genes explain less than half of these, and the others have no known cause. The sample data list 300,000 to 400,000 clones, and roughly 90% of these were observed just once. Of the sample, about 3% is held by the ten largest clones. Input material: peripheral blood. These receptors originate from a woman aged 25 to 45 with COVID-19, enrolled during active disease.

The CDR3 sequence: CASRSGTNTGELFF. The CDR3 bases are TGCGCCAGCAGGTCCGGGACGAACACCGGGGAGCTGTTTTTT. This chain connects TRBV10-2 to TRBJ2-2; maybe TRBD2 (5 bases). V dropped 6 bases and J dropped 0 bases, with 8 bases sitting between them. Germline CDR1 reads WSHSY; CDR2 reads SAAADI. This CDR3 is built from 14 residues.

The chain is built from TRBV14 and TRBJ2-7, with 7 bases that match TRBD1. Germline assignment: CDR1 SGHDN and CDR2 FVKESK. This CDR3 is built from 15 residues. Unmatched junction bases numbered 12, after V lost 4 bases and J lost 6 bases. CDR3 loop: CASSLLRGPRVEQYF. For the CDR3, the DNA is TGTGCCAGCAGCCTTCTAAGGGGGCCGCGTGTCGAGCAGTACTTC.

V and J are TRBV12-5 and TRBJ2-5; D might be TRBD2 (5 bases). V was trimmed by 5 bases and J by 1 base, leaving 17 bases between them. CDR1 and CDR2 from the germline V gene are LGHNT and FRNRAP. This CDR3 contains 16 residues. This CDR3 reads CASGGVPRLAQETQYF. CDR3 DNA sequence: TGTGCTAGTGGTGGGGTCCCCAGGCTAGCCCAAGAGACCCAGTACTTC.

The V gene is TRBV19, the J gene TRBJ1-1; D is possibly TRBD1 (6 bases). The germline V gene has CDR1 LNHDA and CDR2 SQIVND (reference sequence). This CDR3 has 17 amino acids. V was trimmed by 0 bases and J by 0 bases, leaving 14 bases between them. The CDR3 protein is CASSIERGMTVNTEAFF. CDR3 sequence (DNA): TGTGCCAGTAGTATAGAGAGGGGGATGACAGTGAACACTGAAGCTTTCTTT.

The V gene is TRBV7-2, the J gene TRBJ2-3; 11 bases match TRBD2. Germline V gives CDR1 SGHTA, CDR2 FQGNSA. CDR3 length: 15 residues. V lost 5 bases, J lost 6 bases, and 7 bases stayed unmatched. The CDR3 DNA reads as TGTGCCAGCAGCCCCCTAGCGGGGGGCCGGGATACGCAGTATTTT. It yields the protein CASSPLAGGRDTQYF.

This clone was picked up many times. The CDR3: CASSREEGGAYNEQFF. CDR3 coding DNA: TGCGCCAGCAGCCGCGAAGAGGGAGGCGCCTACAATGAGCAGTTCTTC. V is TRBV4-3 and J is TRBJ2-1; TRBD2 might be the D (6 bases). Germline CDR1 LGHNA, CDR2 YSLEER. The V end lost 4 bases, the J end lost 2 bases, and 15 bases lay between the germline ends. This CDR3 has 16 residues.

This chain uses TRBV10-3 with TRBJ2-1; 11 positions match TRBD2. Germline lookup yields CDR1 ENHRY and CDR2 SYGVKD. After removal of 2 bases from V and 6 bases from J, the junction contained 3 bases not matched to a gene. There are 15 residues in the CDR3. The CDR3 DNA sequence: TGTGCCATCAGTGAGCGGCTAGCGGGAGGCAATGAGCAGTTCTTC. As protein: CAISERLAGGNEQFF.

The chain is built from TRBV7-2 and TRBJ1-4; TRBD1 might be the D (5 bases). V was shortened by 2 bases and J by 12 bases, with 19 bases between the two germline ends. The CDR3 is 15 residues long. Germline loops: CDR1 SGHTA, CDR2 FQGNSA. Here the CDR3 DNA reads TGTGCCAGCAGCTTATCTGCGGGGCTCCAAGGCGAACTGTTTTTT. The encoded protein is CASSLSAGLQGELFF.

This chain joins TRBV24-1 and TRBJ1-1; D not resolved. V lost 7 bases and J 0 bases, leaving 11 bases between the germline ends. This CDR3 is built from 14 residues. Germline assignment: CDR1 KGHDR and CDR2 SFDVKD. The CDR3 sequence is CATRFQVMNTEAFF. The CDR3 DNA reads as TGTGCCACCAGATTTCAGGTGATGAACACTGAAGCTTTCTTT.

DNA of the CDR3: TGTGCCAGCAGTGATCCAGGGGAGACGAGTGAAAAACTGTTTTTT. Translation gives CASSDPGETSEKLFF. The chain couples TRBV28 to TRBJ1-4; D possibly corresponds to TRBD1 (6 bases). CDR3 length: 15 amino acids. V dropped 5 bases and J dropped 7 bases, with 17 bases sitting between them. Germline lookup yields CDR1 MDHEN and CDR2 SYDVKM.

The CDR3 loop is CASTKGGTGGKQPQHF. Written as DNA, the CDR3 is TGTGCCAGCACTAAGGGGGGGACAGGGGGAAAACAGCCCCAGCATTTT. The chain recombines TRBV14 with TRBJ1-5; 11 bases are shared with TRBD1. Trimming cost V 7 bases and J 7 bases; bases outside gene matches: 12. The CDR3 spans 16 residues. Germline lookup yields CDR1 SGHDN and CDR2 FVKESK.

The chain has TRBV5-1 and TRBJ2-2, with 10 bases fitting TRBD1. With V trimmed by 2 bases and J by 5 bases, 3 bases remained unmatched. Per the germline V gene, CDR1 is SGHRS and CDR2 is YFSETQ. The CDR3 is made up of 15 amino acids. In DNA form, the CDR3 reads TGCGCCAGCAGCTTCCGGACAGGGGGTACCGGGGAGCTGTTTTTT. It is translated as CASSFRTGGTGELFF.

The chain recombines TRBV2 with TRBJ1-1; possible D gene TRBD1, 6 bases. V was pared by 6 bases and J by 2 bases, with 7 bases between. Germline V gene sequence: CDR1 SNHLY, CDR2 FYNNEI. This CDR3 spans 12 amino acids. As DNA, the CDR3 is TGTGCCAGCAGGGGACAAAACACTGAAGCTTTCTTT. This translates into CASRGQNTEAFF.

This chain links TRBV10-1 with TRBJ2-7; D might be TRBD1 (6 bases). V was clipped by 2 bases and J by 2 bases, with 10 bases between them. Germline V CDR1 and CDR2: WNHNN, SYGVQD (reference sequence). CDR3 length equals 14 residues. The DNA for the CDR3 is TGCGCCAGCAGTGAGCCCACAGGGACCTACGAGCAGTACTTC. The encoded protein is CASSEPTGTYEQYF.

With respect to this clone: The same CDR3 is also encoded by other DNA sequences in this sample. The CDR3 spells CASSLGQGADNEQFF. CDR3 sequence (DNA): TGCGCCAGCAGCTTGGGGCAGGGGGCGGACAATGAGCAGTTCTTC. This chain links TRBV5-1 with TRBJ2-1; 8 bases agree with TRBD1. This CDR3 contains 15 residues. CDR1 is SGHRS, CDR2 YFSETQ, per germline. V lost 0 bases and J lost 5; bases outside the gene matches: 4. The entire variable domain, with the rest obtained from reference TRBV5-1 and TRBJ2-1, is as follows: KAGVTQTPRYLIKTRGQQVTLSCSPISGHRSVSWYQQTPGQGLQFLFEYFSETQRNKGNFPGRFSGRQFSNSRSEMNVSTLELGDSALYLCASSLGQGADNEQFFGPGTRLTVL.

This chain uses TRBV4-3 with TRBJ2-1, with 8 bases aligning to TRBD1. Germline-derived CDR1 and CDR2 are LGHNA and YSLEER. V was clipped by 2 bases and J by 6 bases; unmatched bases: 9. The CDR3 extends over 16 amino acids. The CDR3 region is CASSQLHGQGGNEQFF. The CDR3, as DNA: TGCGCCAGCAGCCAACTACACGGACAGGGAGGCAATGAGCAGTTCTTC.

The chain is built from TRBV20-1 and TRBJ2-3; 10 bases fit TRBD2. The CDR3 has 14 amino acids. The V gene's germline CDR1 is DFQATT and CDR2 SNEGSKA (reference sequence). Germline trimming cut 6 bases from V and 3 bases from J; bases unmatched to any gene: 6. The DNA of the CDR3 is TGCAGTGCCAGTAGCGGGGGGTGGACAGATACGCAGTATTTT. Translated, it gives CSASSGGWTDTQYF.

The rearrangement uses TRBV5-4 and TRBJ2-3, with 11 bases lining up with TRBD2. The V segment lost 1 base and the J segment 3 bases; nucleotides outside the gene matches: 10. From germline, CDR1 is SGHNT and CDR2 YYREEE (reference sequence). The CDR3 has 18 amino acids. The CDR3 sequence is CASSLSSGRKKETDTQYF. CDR3 DNA sequence: TGTGCCAGCAGCTTGTCTAGCGGGAGGAAGAAAGAGACAGATACGCAGTATTTT.

This clone was recorded only once. CDR3 sequence: CASSYHGTPEAFF. CDR3 coding DNA: TGTGCCAGCAGTTACCACGGGACTCCTGAAGCTTTCTTT. The V gene is TRBV6-5, the J gene TRBJ1-1, with a weak D call TRBD1 (5 bases). The CDR3 has 13 residues. Per the germline V gene, CDR1 is MNHEY and CDR2 is SVGAGI. Trimming removed 2 bases from V and 6 bases from J, with 10 bases in between.

The chain links TRBV11-2 to TRBJ2-3; 9 positions agree with TRBD1. V gave up 4 bases and J gave up 2 bases; unmatched junction bases: 7. This CDR3 comprises 16 residues. Germline V CDR1 and CDR2: SGHAT, FQNNGV. The CDR3 DNA follows: TGTGCCAGCAGCTCTCCGAGGACAGGGGTCACAGATACGCAGTATTTT. Its translation: CASSSPRTGVTDTQYF.